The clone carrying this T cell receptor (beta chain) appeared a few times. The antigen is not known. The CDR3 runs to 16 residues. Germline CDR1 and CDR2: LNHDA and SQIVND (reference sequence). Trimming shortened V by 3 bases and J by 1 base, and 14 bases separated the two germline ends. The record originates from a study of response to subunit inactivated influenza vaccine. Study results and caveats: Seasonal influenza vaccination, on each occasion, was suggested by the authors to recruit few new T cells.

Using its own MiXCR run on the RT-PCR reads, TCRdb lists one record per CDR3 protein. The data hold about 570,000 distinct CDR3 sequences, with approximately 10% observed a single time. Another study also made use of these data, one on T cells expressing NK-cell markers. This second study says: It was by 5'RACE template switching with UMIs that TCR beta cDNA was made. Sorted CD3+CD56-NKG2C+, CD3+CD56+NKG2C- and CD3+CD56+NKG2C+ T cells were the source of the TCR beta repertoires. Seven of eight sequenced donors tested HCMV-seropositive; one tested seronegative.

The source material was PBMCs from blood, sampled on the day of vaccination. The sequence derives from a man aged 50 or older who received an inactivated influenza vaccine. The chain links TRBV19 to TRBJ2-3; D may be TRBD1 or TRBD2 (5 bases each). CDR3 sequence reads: CASSIGLGGGTDTQYF. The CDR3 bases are TGTGCCAGTAGTATCGGCCTTGGGGGTGGCACAGATACGCAGTATTTT.